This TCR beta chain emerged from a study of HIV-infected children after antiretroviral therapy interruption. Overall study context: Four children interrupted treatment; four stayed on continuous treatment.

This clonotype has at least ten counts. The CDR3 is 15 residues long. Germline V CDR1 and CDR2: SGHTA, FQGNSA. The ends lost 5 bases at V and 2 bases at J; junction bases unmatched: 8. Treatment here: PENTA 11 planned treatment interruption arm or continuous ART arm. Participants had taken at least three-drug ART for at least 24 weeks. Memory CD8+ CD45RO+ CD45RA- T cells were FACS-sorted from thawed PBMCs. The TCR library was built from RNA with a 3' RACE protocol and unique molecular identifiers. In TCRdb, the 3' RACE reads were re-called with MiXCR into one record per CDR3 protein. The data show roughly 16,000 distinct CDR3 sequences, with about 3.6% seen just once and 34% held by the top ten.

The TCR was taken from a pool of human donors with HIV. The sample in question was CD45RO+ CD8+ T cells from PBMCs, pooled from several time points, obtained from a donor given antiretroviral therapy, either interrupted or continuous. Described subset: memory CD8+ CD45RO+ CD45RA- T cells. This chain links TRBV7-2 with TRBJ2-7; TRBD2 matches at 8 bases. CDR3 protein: CASSPGTRHPYEQYF. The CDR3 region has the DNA TGTGCCAGCAGCCCCGGGACTAGACATCCCTACGAGCAGTACTTC.